This entry features one T cell receptor (beta chain) sequence. Its antigen remains unidentified. These data come from a study of blood T cells in healthy people across ages. Study findings and constraints: Higher naive T cell percentage went strongly together with higher TCR beta diversity.

Then a second PCR, running about 6 to 12 cycles, was carried out with a sample-barcoded 5' primer and a J-beta primer mix. Each cDNA molecule, via a template-switch adaptor with 12 random nucleotides, was tagged. TCRdb processed the 5' RACE reads anew with MiXCR; each CDR3 protein has one entry. The table has under 1 million distinct CDR3 sequences, under 45% seen once. CDR1 is DFQATT and CDR2 is SNEGSKA in the germline V gene (reference sequence). Trimming shortened V by 3 bases and J by 5 bases, and 16 bases separated the two germline ends. This CDR3 is 14 amino acids long. The receptor was derived from a man between 60 and 70 years old in good health. The material sequenced was blood. The chain carries TRBV20-1 and TRBJ2-5; D possibly corresponds to TRBD2 (6 bases). In nucleotides, the CDR3 is TGCAGTGCTAGTGGCGGGACTTATCCGGAGACCCAGTACTTC. Encoded protein: CSASGGTYPETQYF.